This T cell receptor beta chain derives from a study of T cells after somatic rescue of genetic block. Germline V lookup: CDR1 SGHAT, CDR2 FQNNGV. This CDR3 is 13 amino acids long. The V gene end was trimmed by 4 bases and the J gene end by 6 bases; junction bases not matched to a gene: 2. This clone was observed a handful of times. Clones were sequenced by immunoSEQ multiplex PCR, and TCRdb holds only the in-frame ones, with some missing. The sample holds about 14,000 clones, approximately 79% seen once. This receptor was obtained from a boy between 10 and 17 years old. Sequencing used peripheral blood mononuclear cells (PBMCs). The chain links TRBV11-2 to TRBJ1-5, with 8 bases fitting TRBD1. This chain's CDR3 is CASSSDRAQPQHF. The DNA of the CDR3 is TGTGCCAGCAGCTCGGACAGGGCTCAGCCCCAGCATTTT. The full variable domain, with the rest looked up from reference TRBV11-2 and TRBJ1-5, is EAGVAQSPRYKIIEKRQSVAFWCNPISGHATLYWYQQILGQGPKLLIQFQNNGVVDDSQLPKDRFSAERLKGVDSTLKIQPAKLEDSAVYLCASSSDRAQPQHFGDGTRLSIL.